This TCR beta chain derives from a study of Ad26.COV2.S vaccination and SARS-CoV-2 variants. This CDR3 region has 18 residues. The ends lost 3 bases at V and 0 bases at J; junction bases unmatched: 8. Looked up from germline, CDR1 is WNHNN and CDR2 is SYGVQD (reference sequence). Clones were read by immunoSEQ multiplex PCR, and TCRdb kept only the in-frame ones, dropping some. The sample lists approximately 480,000 clones; around 88% were seen once. Treatment denoted: 15 to 20 received Ad26.COV2.S at low or high dose, single or two shots; several received placebo; per-sample allocation not given. Sampling was performed 63 days after the first vaccine or placebo injection.

The clonotype comes from a person between 18 and 65 years old who received the Ad26.COV2.S COVID-19 vaccine or a placebo. This rearrangement joins TRBV10-1 to TRBJ2-3, with 11 bases aligning to TRBD2. Sequencing used peripheral blood, obtained in a trial of Ad26.COV2.S vaccine versus placebo. The CDR3 region has the DNA TGCGCCAGCAGTGATTGGGGACTAGCGGATACTAGCACAGATACGCAGTATTTT. Residues: CASSDWGLADTSTDTQYF.